These T cell receptor beta chains were read from a single sample in a study of cytomegalovirus exposure and HLA in healthy donors. TCRdb's table, derived via immunoSEQ multiplex PCR, lists solely in-frame clones and lacks some. The table has over 150,000 clones, 80% seen once. The sequencing sample was made of PBMCs. The receptors stem from a man aged 25-45 years in good health and CMV-seropositive. The CDR3 runs from the conserved cysteine through the conserved F or W. D genes are given only for firm matches. A clone size is listed for some rows: how often the clone was seen (once, few, many), or a class if it is expanded.

V gene,D gene,J gene,clone size,CDR3 DNA,CDR3 protein
TRBV27,-,TRBJ1-2,-,TGTGCCGTAGGGACAAGGCTTGGCTACACCTTC,CAVGTRLGYTF
TRBV30,TRBD2,TRBJ2-5,once,TGTGCCTGGAGTGGGCAGGAGTTGGCGGGGGGGACCCAAGAGACCCAGTACTTC,CAWSGQELAGGTQETQYF
TRBV29-1,-,TRBJ1-1,-,TGCAGCGTCCCAGGGGTTTCGAACACTGAAGCTTTCTTT,CSVPGVSNTEAFF
TRBV7-6,-,TRBJ1-1,once,TGTGCCAGCAGGGAAGGGGTGAACACTGAAGCTTTCTTT,CASREGVNTEAFF
TRBV27,TRBD1,TRBJ1-2,-,TGTGCCAGCAGTCAGGGACAGGGCTACGGCGGCTACACCTTC,CASSQGQGYGGYTF
TRBV15,TRBD2,TRBJ2-1,-,TGTGCCACCAGCAGAGAATTCACGATAGCGGGGGAACATTACAATGAGCAGTTCTTC,CATSREFTIAGEHYNEQFF
TRBV5-4,-,TRBJ2-2,-,TGTGCCAGCAGATGGGGCGGGACCGCCGGGGAGCTGTTTTTT,CASRWGGTAGELFF
TRBV4-1,-,TRBJ1-1,-,TGCGCCAGCAGCCAAGCGGAGGGTAACACTGAAGCTTTCTTT,CASSQAEGNTEAFF
TRBV28,TRBD1,TRBJ2-2,-,TGTGCCAGCAGTCCTTGGGGACAGGGGACCAACACCGGGGAGCTGTTTTTT,CASSPWGQGTNTGELFF
TRBV7-2,-,TRBJ2-7,-,TGTGCCAGCAGCTTAGGGCACCTCTACGAGCAGTACTTC,CASSLGHLYEQYF
TRBV18,-,TRBJ2-7,-,TGTGCCAGCTCACCACCGTGGGGCAGATACGAGCAGTACTTC,CASSPPWGRYEQYF
TRBV14,-,TRBJ2-2,-,TGTGCCAGCAGCCACCCCCCGGTCCCCAGGGAGCTGTTTTTT,CASSHPPVPRELFF
TRBV7-9,-,TRBJ2-1,-,TGTGCCAGCAGTTTTAGCGGCTCCTACAATGAGCAGTTCTTC,CASSFSGSYNEQFF
TRBV4-3,TRBD2,TRBJ2-5,few,TGCGCCAGCAGCCAGGTCAGACTAGCGGGGGTCCAAGAGACCCAGTACTTC,CASSQVRLAGVQETQYF
TRBV21-1,-,TRBJ1-2,many,TGTGCCAGCAGGGCCTATGGCTACACCTTC,CASRAYGYTF
TRBV6-1,-,TRBJ1-4,-,TGTGCCAGCAGTGAGTACCGGTCAACTAATGAAAAACTGTTTTTT,CASSEYRSTNEKLFF
TRBV5-1,-,TRBJ2-5,-,TGCGCCAGCAGCGGCGGGCCACAAGAGACCCAGTACTTC,CASSGGPQETQYF
TRBV27,TRBD1,TRBJ1-2,-,TGTGCCAGCAGCCCGGACAGGGGTAAAGGCTACACCTTC,CASSPDRGKGYTF
TRBV6-5,-,TRBJ2-2,-,TGTGCCAGCAGTCCGGACAGGAACACCGGGGAGCTGTTTTTT,CASSPDRNTGELFF
TRBV6-5,-,TRBJ2-2,-,TGTGCCAGCAGTTACGGGTGGCGGCCGAACACCGGGGAGCTGTTTTTT,CASSYGWRPNTGELFF
TRBV4-1,TRBD1,TRBJ1-2,-,TGCGCCAGCAGCCAAGGGGACAGTTCTAACTATGGCTACACCTTC,CASSQGDSSNYGYTF
TRBV27,TRBD2,TRBJ2-1,-,TGTGCCAGCAGTCCGCCTAGCGGGTTGGCCCATGAGCAGTTCTTC,CASSPPSGLAHEQFF
TRBV30,-,TRBJ1-5,-,TGTGCCTGGGCAGATAGCAATCAGCCCCAGCATTTT,CAWADSNQPQHF
TRBV7-9,-,TRBJ1-1,-,TGTGCCAGTGACGGGGGGAAAGATCCTGAAGCTTTCTTT,CASDGGKDPEAFF
TRBV18,TRBD2,TRBJ2-1,-,TGTGCCAGCGTAAATAGCGGGACCTACAATGAGCAGTTCTTC,CASVNSGTYNEQFF
TRBV11-2,TRBD2,TRBJ2-7,-,TGTGCCAGCAGCTTAGAACTAGCGGGAGGGAGCGCCCACGAGCAGTACTTC,CASSLELAGGSAHEQYF
TRBV6-5,TRBD1,TRBJ1-2,-,TGTGCCAGCAGTTGGGGACAGAGCTATGGCTACACCTTC,CASSWGQSYGYTF
TRBV18,TRBD2,TRBJ2-3,once,TGTGCCAGCTCACCGTCTAGGGGAGGGGTGACAGATACGCAGTATTTT,CASSPSRGGVTDTQYF
TRBV5-4,TRBD2,TRBJ2-1,-,TGTGCCAGCAGCCCCCTTGTGGGAGGGTCCTACAATGAGCAGTTCTTC,CASSPLVGGSYNEQFF
TRBV28,TRBD1,TRBJ1-4,few,TGTGCCAGCAGGTCGACAGGGGAGGGAAAACTGTTTTTT,CASRSTGEGKLFF
TRBV28,TRBD2,TRBJ2-3,-,TGTGCCACACTAGCGGGAGTCTCAGATGCGCAGTATTTT,CATLAGVSDAQYF
TRBV11-2,-,TRBJ2-7,once,TGTGCCAGCAGCTTAGACTTAGCCTACGAGCAGTACTTC,CASSLDLAYEQYF
TRBV5-4,-,TRBJ2-3,-,TGTGCCAGCAGTTGGGTAGCGGCTAGCACAGATACGCAGTATTTT,CASSWVAASTDTQYF
TRBV6-5,TRBD1,TRBJ2-7,-,TGTGCCAGCAGTCGGGACAGGTTCTACGAGCAGTACTTC,CASSRDRFYEQYF
TRBV6-5,-,TRBJ1-1,-,TGTGCCAGCAGTTACTCAGCGACCAGGAACACTGAAGCTTTCTTT,CASSYSATRNTEAFF
TRBV19,-,TRBJ1-2,-,TGTGCCAGTAGCCCCGGACAGTTCACTAACTATGGCTACACCTTC,CASSPGQFTNYGYTF
TRBV7-3,TRBD1,TRBJ2-3,-,TGTGCCAGCAGCGAAGGGACAGTCACAGATACGCAGTATTTT,CASSEGTVTDTQYF
TRBV5-6,-,TRBJ2-7,-,TGTGCCAGCAGCTTGGGGGGGCCGAGCGAGCAGTACTTC,CASSLGGPSEQYF
TRBV9,-,TRBJ1-1,-,TGTGCCAGCAGCGATCGTGGGGGGGCTTTGACTGAAGCTTTCTTT,CASSDRGGALTEAFF
TRBV28,TRBD2,TRBJ2-3,-,TGTGCCAGCAGTTTCCCGACTAGCGGGATGCCACCAGATACGCAGTATTTT,CASSFPTSGMPPDTQYF
TRBV7-9,TRBD1,TRBJ2-1,-,TGTGCCAGCAGCCCAATCCCGGGACAGGGGTGGTGTGAGCAGTTCTTC,CASSPIPGQGWCEQFF
TRBV2,-,TRBJ1-1,-,TGTGCCAGCAGGGGTCCACAGGAGTACACTGAAGCTTTCTTT,CASRGPQEYTEAFF
TRBV7-2,TRBD1,TRBJ1-1,-,TGTGCCAGCAGAGGACAGGGGCGGAACACTGAAGCTTTCTTT,CASRGQGRNTEAFF
TRBV30,-,TRBJ1-1,-,TGTGCCTGGAGTCCAGGGAGGCACACTGAAGCTTTCTTT,CAWSPGRHTEAFF
TRBV21-1,-,TRBJ2-1,-,TGTGCCAGCAGCAAAGGAGGGGGCTACTACAATGAGCAGTTCTTC,CASSKGGGYYNEQFF
TRBV27,-,TRBJ2-6,-,TGTGCCAGCAGCGCATATGGCGGGGCCAACGTCCTGACTTTC,CASSAYGGANVLTF
TRBV28,TRBD2,TRBJ2-1,once,TGTGCCAGCAGTACCAAGCGGGAGGACCGGACCTACAATGAGCAGTTCTTC,CASSTKREDRTYNEQFF
TRBV12-5,TRBD1,TRBJ2-7,few,TGTGCTAGTGGTTTGGGGGGGACAGACTCCTACGAGCAGTACTTC,CASGLGGTDSYEQYF
TRBV6-5,-,TRBJ1-4,-,TGTGCCAGCAGATCAGTCGTGTCAAATGAAAAACTGTTTTTT,CASRSVVSNEKLFF
TRBV25-1,-,TRBJ2-2,-,TGTGCCAGCAGTTCTCCAGGGCTGAAGAACACCGGGGAGCTGTTTTTT,CASSSPGLKNTGELFF
TRBV10-1,TRBD1,TRBJ2-5,-,TGCGCCAGCAGCCGTGAGACAGGGGGTCGAGAGACCCAGTACTTC,CASSRETGGRETQYF
TRBV30,-,TRBJ1-1,few,TGTGCACGACACTTAGGGGGTGAAGCTTTCTTT,CARHLGGEAFF